The 26 T cell receptor beta chains reported below all come from one sample, sequenced in a study of shared clonotypes between healthy human individuals. Only in-frame clones appear in the TCRdb table, and some are missing; sequencing was by immunoSEQ multiplex PCR. The sample includes around 1.6 million clones, approximately 98% of them seen just once. Sequencing input: naive CD4+ T cells sorted from blood. Subset specified: CD45RA+ positively selected. The receptor set was obtained from a man aged 25 to 40 in good health.

This chain links TRBV2 with TRBJ2-1; 7 nucleotides line up with TRBD1. Germline trimming cut 7 bases from V and 8 bases from J; bases unmatched to any gene: 8. The V gene's germline CDR1 is SNHLY and CDR2 FYNNEI. CDR3 length: 13 residues. CDR3 amino acids: CASNPNRGHEQFF. For the CDR3, the DNA is TGTGCCAGCAATCCCAACAGGGGACATGAGCAGTTCTTC.

The genes are TRBV5-6 and TRBJ2-1, with 9 bases matching TRBD2. Germline loops: CDR1 SGHDT, CDR2 YYEEEE. Unmatched junction bases numbered 5, after V lost 3 bases and J lost 4 bases. The CDR3 length is 15 residues. The CDR3 here is CASSWGLAGYNEQFF. The CDR3 DNA follows: TGTGCCAGCAGCTGGGGACTAGCCGGGTACAATGAGCAGTTCTTC.

This chain links TRBV10-3 with TRBJ2-7, with D perhaps assigned TRBD1 or TRBD2 (5 bases each). CDR1 and CDR2 (germline): ENHRY, SYGVKD. The CDR3 covers 14 residues. Deletions cut 2 bases from V and 0 bases from J, with 8 bases between. The CDR3 DNA is TGTGCCATCAGTGAGCGGGGCGGCTCCTACGAGCAGTACTTC. Translated: CAISERGGSYEQYF.

This clone was found a few times. This sample includes further DNA sequences coding for the same CDR3. This chain connects TRBV10-1 to TRBJ2-2; D unclear. V lost 3 bases and J 2 bases, leaving 1 base between the germline ends. CDR1 and CDR2 from the germline V gene are WNHNN and SYGVQD (reference sequence). This CDR3 spans 12 amino acids. Here the CDR3 reads CASSENTGELFF. In DNA, the CDR3 is TGCGCCAGCAGTGAAAACACCGGGGAGCTGTTTTTT.

The V call is TRBV27, the J call TRBJ2-1; D is possibly TRBD1 (6 bases). Looked up from germline, CDR1 is MNHEY and CDR2 is SMNVEV (reference sequence). This CDR3 spans 15 amino acids. V was pared by 3 bases and J by 1 base, with 10 bases between. CDR3 coding DNA: TGTGCCAGCAGTTTCAGGGGTGTATCCTACAATGAGCAGTTCTTC. Translated: CASSFRGVSYNEQFF.

The chain recombines TRBV2 with TRBJ2-1, with 7 bases lining up with TRBD1. Per the germline V gene, CDR1 is SNHLY and CDR2 is FYNNEI. With 8 bases clipped from V and 2 bases from J, the junction kept 6 bases outside the gene matches. The CDR3 sequence is 14 residues long. DNA for the CDR3: TGTGCCAGCGCTGAGACAGGGCCCTACAATGAGCAGTTCTTC. Amino acids: CASAETGPYNEQFF.

This chain links TRBV29-1 with TRBJ2-1, with 8 bases fitting TRBD2. The CDR3 covers 14 residues. Germline CDR1 reads SQVTM; CDR2 reads ANQGSEA. Unmatched junction bases numbered 4, after V lost 3 bases and J lost 3 bases. The CDR3 bases are TGCAGCGTTGACCAACTAGCGGTCTACAATGAGCAGTTCTTC. Protein: CSVDQLAVYNEQFF.

A word on this clone: The junction departs from germline at one end; a sequencing error may be responsible. This sequence joins TRBV27 and TRBJ1-1; 7 bases fit TRBD1. CDR1 is MNHEY and CDR2 is SMNVEV in the germline V gene (reference sequence). The CDR3 is 15 amino acids. The CDR3 is CASSLRDRTNTESFF. In DNA form, the CDR3 reads TGTGCCAGCAGTTTAAGGGACAGAACGAACACTGAATCTTTCTTT.

The gene calls are TRBV15 and TRBJ2-5; D remains unclear. The CDR3 covers 15 residues. Germline V gives CDR1 LNHNV, CDR2 YYDKDF (reference sequence). Between the trimmed V and J ends, which lost 0 bases and 4 bases, there was a span of 12 bases. Here the CDR3 reads CATSRDQLSLETQYF. Here the CDR3 DNA reads TGTGCCACCAGCAGAGATCAACTATCCTTAGAGACCCAGTACTTC. The full variable domain, rest sourced from reference TRBV15 and TRBJ2-5, is DAMVIQNPRYQVTQFGKPVTLSCSQTLNHNVMYWYQQKSSQAPKLLFHYYDKDFNNEADTPDNFQSRRPNTSFCFLDIRSPGLGDTAMYLCATSRDQLSLETQYFGPGTRLLVL.

Notes on this clone: The sample carries other DNA sequences with the same CDR3. V is TRBV5-1 and J is TRBJ1-4; possibly TRBD1 for D (6 bases). Trimming shortened V by 4 bases and J by 2 bases, and 9 bases separated the two germline ends. CDR3 length: 14 amino acids. Germline-derived CDR1 and CDR2 are SGHRS and YFSETQ. This CDR3 is CASSLGATNEKLFF. The DNA for the CDR3 is TGCGCCAGCAGCCTGGGGGCGACTAATGAAAAACTGTTTTTT.

This clone was seen once. This chain joins TRBV19 and TRBJ1-1, with D hard to call. Germline V CDR1 and CDR2: LNHDA, SQIVND (reference sequence). The germline V and J ends were trimmed by 3 bases and 7 bases, with 15 bases remaining between them. The CDR3 has 14 amino acids. The CDR3 spells CASSITTGFNEAFF. Written as DNA, the CDR3 is TGTGCCAGTAGTATCACAACGGGCTTCAATGAAGCTTTCTTT.

The sample holds one count of this clone. This sequence joins TRBV6-6 and TRBJ1-4; D not resolved. This CDR3 has 14 residues. V lost 6 bases to trimming and J lost 6 bases, with 14 bases between them. CDR1 MNHNY and CDR2 SVGAGI come from the germline V gene (reference sequence). For the CDR3, the DNA is TGTGCCAGCAGCATGACCGGGAACCATGAAAAACTGTTTTTT. The encoded protein is CASSMTGNHEKLFF.

V is TRBV5-8 and J is TRBJ2-7; 9 bases map to TRBD2. The germline V gene encodes CDR1 SGHTS and CDR2 YDEGEE. This CDR3 region has 16 residues. Unmatched junction bases numbered 11, after V lost 4 bases and J lost 3 bases. CDR3 in DNA: TGTGCCAGCAGCCGTCCTAGCGGGATGCAAATCTACGAGCAGTACTTC. It is translated as CASSRPSGMQIYEQYF.

The chain carries TRBV19 and TRBJ2-2; TRBD2 might be the D (6 bases). The CDR3 runs 15 residues. Germline CDR1 is LNHDA and CDR2 is SQIVND (reference sequence). V lost 7 bases to trimming and J lost 4 bases, with 16 bases between them. CDR3 sequence: CASMWGELSTGELFF. The CDR3 DNA is TGTGCCAGTATGTGGGGGGAGCTCAGCACCGGGGAGCTGTTTTTT.

Concerning this clone itself: Mismatch with germline at one junction end may stem from a read error. The chain recombines TRBV2 with TRBJ2-5; no reliable D call. CDR1 is SNHLY, CDR2 FYNNEI, per germline. This CDR3 contains 12 residues. CDR3 in amino acids: CASREGQETQYF. The CDR3 DNA reads TGTGCCAGCAGAGAAGGGCAAGAGACCCAGTACTTC.

The chain links TRBV6-1 to TRBJ1-5, with D perhaps matching TRBD1 (6 bases). The CDR3 spans 15 residues. Germline V gene lookup returns CDR1 MNHNS and CDR2 SASEGT. V was clipped by 6 bases and J by 2 bases, with 14 bases between them. The CDR3 DNA follows: TGTGCCAGCAGCACACAAGGGGGAGGCAATCAGCCCCAGCATTTT. Translated, it gives CASSTQGGGNQPQHF.

The rearrangement links TRBV27 to TRBJ2-2, with D maybe TRBD1 (6 bases). V was cut by 8 bases and J by 6 bases, with 13 bases left in between. Germline V CDR1 and CDR2: MNHEY, SMNVEV (reference sequence). The CDR3 has 13 residues. CDR3 in DNA: TGTGCCAGCGGAGTCAGGGGCCCCGGGGAGCTGTTTTTT. Its translation: CASGVRGPGELFF.

The CDR3 here is CASSSSRTTWGTDTQYF. Here the CDR3 DNA reads TGTGCCAGCAGTTCCTCCAGGACAACCTGGGGCACAGATACGCAGTATTTT. The J gene is TRBJ2-3, the V gene TRBV28; perhaps TRBD1 as D (5 bases). The CDR3 extends over 17 amino acids. The V end was cut by 4 bases, the J end by 1 base, with 18 bases between. Germline lookup yields CDR1 MDHEN and CDR2 SYDVKM.

This chain links TRBV4-2 with TRBJ2-1; 10 bases agree with TRBD2. With V trimmed by 4 bases and J by 7 bases, 13 bases remained unmatched. Looked up from germline, CDR1 is LGHNA and CDR2 is YNFKEQ. The CDR3 is 17 residues long. CDR3 in DNA: TGTGCCAGCAGCCTGGGACTAGCGAAACTGACGGGGAATGAGCAGTTCTTC. Encoded protein: CASSLGLAKLTGNEQFF.

The chain employs TRBV7-9 and TRBJ2-1, with 10 positions matching TRBD1. V was pared by 5 bases and J by 6 bases, with 4 bases of the junction left unmatched. Germline CDR1 reads SEHNR; CDR2 reads FQNEAQ (reference sequence). This CDR3 is built from 14 residues. The CDR3 nucleotides are TGTGCCAGCAGCCACCGGGACAGGGGCAATGAGCAGTTCTTC. Translated, it gives CASSHRDRGNEQFF.

J is TRBJ2-1 and V is TRBV7-2; either TRBD1 or TRBD2 may supply D (5 bases each). V lost 5 bases to trimming and J lost 3 bases, with 20 bases between them. This CDR3 has 17 amino acids. Germline V lookup: CDR1 SGHTA, CDR2 FQGNSA. This CDR3 is CASSAPGTIKDYNEQFF. In DNA form, the CDR3 reads TGTGCCAGCAGCGCTCCCGGGACCATCAAGGACTACAATGAGCAGTTCTTC.

This chain joins TRBV4-3 and TRBJ2-1, with D unresolved. The germline V gene encodes CDR1 LGHNA and CDR2 YSLEER. V was pared by 0 bases and J by 10 bases, with 19 bases between. The CDR3 runs 16 residues. The CDR3 spells CASSQDISAPQREQFF. The CDR3 bases are TGCGCCAGCAGCCAAGATATAAGCGCCCCCCAAAGAGAGCAGTTCTTC.

The rearrangement joins TRBV5-6 to TRBJ1-2, with a tentative D call TRBD1 (5 bases). There are 18 residues in the CDR3. CDR1 and CDR2 (germline): SGHDT, YYEEEE. Trimming removed 1 base at V and 3 bases at J, with 22 bases between. CDR3 loop: CASSLLGSGSEEDYGYTF. The CDR3 DNA sequence: TGTGCCAGCAGCTTGTTAGGTTCAGGGTCAGAAGAGGACTATGGCTACACCTTC.

The gene calls are TRBV5-1 and TRBJ2-2; perhaps TRBD1 as D (6 bases). This CDR3 has 16 amino acids. Germline CDR1 reads SGHRS; CDR2 reads YFSETQ. Trimming stripped 3 bases from V and 0 bases from J, with 12 bases between. This chain's CDR3 is CASSSTGSANTGELFF. CDR3 in DNA: TGCGCCAGCAGCTCAACAGGGTCAGCGAACACCGGGGAGCTGTTTTTT.

The gene calls are TRBV7-2 and TRBJ2-2; D unclear. The CDR3 has 16 residues. CDR1 and CDR2 (germline): SGHTA, FQGNSA. V gave up 1 base and J gave up 8 bases, with 17 bases separating them. The CDR3 protein is CASSLVRQVRKGELFF. DNA of the CDR3: TGTGCCAGCAGCTTAGTCCGGCAGGTCCGAAAGGGGGAGCTGTTTTTT.

V and J are TRBV30 and TRBJ1-5, with 7 bases identical to TRBD1. CDR3 length: 13 residues. Trimming at V came to 4 bases and at J to 5 bases, leaving 5 bases not matched to a gene. Germline CDR1 and CDR2: GTSNPN and SVGIG (reference sequence). The CDR3 DNA follows: TGTGCCTGGAAGAAGGGGACAGATCAGCCCCAGCATTTT. Protein sequence: CAWKKGTDQPQHF. The full variable domain, rest sourced from reference TRBV30 and TRBJ1-5, is SQTIHQWPATLVQPVGSPLSLECTVEGTSNPNLYWYRQAAGRGLQLLFYSVGIGQISSEVPQNLSASRPQDRQFILSSKKLLLSDSGFYLCAWKKGTDQPQHFGDGTRLSIL.